A single sample is the source of the 27 T cell receptor beta chains below, sequenced in a study of T cells in Graves' hyperthyroidism and ophthalmopathy. Template material for amplifying TCR beta CDR3 regions consisted of RNA transcripts. Researchers ran a first-round RT-PCR on the TCR CDR3 using the HTBI primer set. TCRdb ran MiXCR on the multiplex PCR reads and lists one entry per CDR3 protein. The sample consists of about 290,000 distinct CDR3 sequences, roughly 18% of them appearing once. The sequenced material came from blood. These receptors all come from a man between 45 and 60 years old with Graves' ophthalmopathy.

This clonotype was recorded many times. The chain links TRBV12-3 or TRBV12-4 to TRBJ1-5; no firm D call. V lost 5 bases, J lost 8 bases, and 19 bases lay in between. CDR3 length equals 15 residues. The CDR3 region has the DNA TGTGCCAGCAGTCTCTCGGTGGGTCAGATAGAGCCCCAGCATTTT. Its protein is CASSLSVGQIEPQHF.

V and J are TRBV15 and TRBJ1-3, with 7 bases aligning to TRBD1. CDR3 length equals 19 residues. The V segment lost 0 bases and the J segment 0 bases; nucleotides outside the gene matches: 11. Germline CDR1 is LNHNV and CDR2 is YYDKDF (reference sequence). Written as DNA, the CDR3 is TGTGCCACCAGCAGAGACCTTGGAGGGGGCCCGACCTCTGGAAACACCATATATTTT. Its protein is CATSRDLGGGPTSGNTIYF.

In its sample, this clonotype was seen a few times. This chain uses TRBV27 with TRBJ2-4; TRBD1 might be the D (6 bases). The CDR3 is 15 residues long. Germline V lookup: CDR1 MNHEY, CDR2 SMNVEV (reference sequence). V was cut by 3 bases and J by 0 bases, with 9 bases left in between. CDR3 loop: CASSFGDIAKNIQYF. The CDR3 DNA sequence: TGTGCCAGCAGTTTCGGGGACATAGCCAAAAACATTCAGTACTTC.

At least ten counts were recorded for this clonotype. CDR3 loop: CASGSLQGSVTDTQYF. The CDR3 nucleotides read TGTGCTAGTGGTTCCCTACAGGGTTCCGTCACAGATACGCAGTATTTT. The rearrangement links TRBV12-5 to TRBJ2-3; D is possibly TRBD1 (6 bases). The CDR3 runs 16 residues. CDR1 LGHNT and CDR2 FRNRAP come from the germline V gene. Trimming removed 4 bases from V and 2 bases from J, with 16 bases in between.

The table lists this clonotype with a few counts. The chain carries TRBV27 and TRBJ1-1, with 9 positions matching TRBD1. Trimming took 6 bases from V and 1 from J; bases not matched to a gene: 6. CDR1 and CDR2 (germline): MNHEY, SMNVEV (reference sequence). The CDR3 consists of 15 residues. The CDR3 region has the DNA TGTGCCAGCAGCCGACAGGGGGGGTGGAACACTGAAGCTTTCTTT. Its protein is CASSRQGGWNTEAFF.

This clonotype occurred many times. This sequence joins TRBV5-1 and TRBJ2-3; 7 nucleotides align to TRBD1. Looked up from germline, CDR1 is SGHRS and CDR2 is YFSETQ. This CDR3 is 14 amino acids long. The J segment lost 8 bases and the V segment lost 0 bases, leaving 6 bases of the junction unmatched. CDR3 in amino acids: CASSLGRDSGTQYF. The CDR3 nucleotides are TGCGCCAGCAGCTTGGGTCGGGACAGTGGTACGCAGTATTTT.

The table lists this clonotype with many counts. The chain couples TRBV11-3 to TRBJ2-1; D call uncertain. Trimming shortened V by 0 bases and J by 6 bases, and 18 bases separated the two germline ends. CDR3 length equals 17 residues. Germline assignment: CDR1 SGHNT and CDR2 YENEEA. The CDR3 is CASSLEPHSGPSNEQFF. DNA for the CDR3: TGTGCCAGCAGCTTAGAACCCCATTCCGGTCCCTCCAATGAGCAGTTCTTC.

This clonotype was seen repeatedly, ten times or more. The rearrangement links TRBV2 to TRBJ2-7, with 11 bases aligning to TRBD1. Germline loops: CDR1 SNHLY, CDR2 FYNNEI. Trimming cost V 6 bases and J 6 bases; bases outside gene matches: 10. The CDR3 totals 15 residues. The CDR3 spells CASRRSGTGGFEQYF. The CDR3 DNA is TGTGCCAGCAGAAGATCCGGGACAGGGGGTTTCGAGCAGTACTTC.

The J gene is TRBJ2-7, the V gene TRBV11-2; no clear D. Deletions cut 1 base from V and 3 bases from J, with 4 bases between. The CDR3 runs 12 residues. The germline V gene encodes CDR1 SGHAT and CDR2 FQNNGV. CDR3 in amino acids: CASSLALYEQYF. DNA of the CDR3: TGTGCCAGCAGCTTAGCCCTCTACGAGCAGTACTTC.

This clonotype was recorded many times. J is TRBJ2-7 and V is TRBV3-1; the D gene is possibly TRBD1 (5 bases). The CDR3 length is 14 residues. The germline CDR1 and CDR2 sequences are LGHDT and YNNKEL (reference sequence). Trimming stripped 5 bases from V and 2 bases from J, with 13 bases between. The CDR3 DNA sequence: TGTGCCAGCAGCAAGGGGATCGGAGCCTACGAGCAGTACTTC. Its translation: CASSKGIGAYEQYF.

This clonotype was counted ten times or more. The chain is built from TRBV20-1 and TRBJ2-7; the match to TRBD2 covers 7 bases. The length of the CDR3 is 14 residues. Germline loops: CDR1 DFQATT, CDR2 SNEGSKA (reference sequence). V was clipped by 3 bases and J by 1 base; unmatched bases: 6. The CDR3 spells CSASPASGSYEQYF. DNA of the CDR3: TGCAGTGCTAGTCCCGCTAGCGGTTCCTACGAGCAGTACTTC.

The chain recombines TRBV2 with TRBJ2-7; 10 bases match TRBD2. This CDR3 contains 17 residues. Germline trimming cut 5 bases from V and 4 bases from J; bases unmatched to any gene: 14. Germline-derived CDR1 and CDR2 are SNHLY and FYNNEI. The chain's CDR3 is CASSRRWALAGVYEQYF. CDR3 nucleotides: TGTGCCAGCAGTCGCCGCTGGGCTCTAGCGGGAGTTTACGAGCAGTACTTC.

The sample holds many counts of this clonotype. The chain combines TRBV5-1 with TRBJ1-5; no definite D call. The CDR3 length is 14 residues. V lost 0 bases, J lost 7 bases, and 11 bases lay in between. CDR1 and CDR2 (germline): SGHRS, YFSETQ. This CDR3 is CASSLDSPRQPQHF. The CDR3 DNA follows: TGCGCCAGCAGCTTGGACAGCCCCCGGCAGCCCCAGCATTTT.

In this sample, this clonotype turned up many times. The genes are TRBV19 and TRBJ2-7; TRBD2 agrees at 14 bases. The V segment lost 4 bases and the J segment 9 bases; nucleotides outside the gene matches: 8. CDR3 length: 15 amino acids. Germline loops: CDR1 LNHDA, CDR2 SQIVND (reference sequence). CDR3 in amino acids: CASSTSGTSGSVQYF. In DNA, the CDR3 is TGTGCCAGTAGTACGTCCGGGACTAGCGGGAGTGTGCAGTACTTC.

This clonotype was recorded at least ten times. The V call is TRBV2, the J call TRBJ2-1; 9 bases line up with TRBD2. J was trimmed by 6 bases and V by 0 bases; bases with no gene match: 6. The CDR3 consists of 16 residues. In germline, CDR1 is SNHLY, CDR2 FYNNEI. The CDR3 nucleotides are TGTGCCAGCAGTGAAGCAGGGGCTAGCGGGGTCAATGAGCAGTTCTTC. This codes for CASSEAGASGVNEQFF. The full variable domain, rest sourced from reference TRBV2 and TRBJ2-1, is EPEVTQTPSHQVTQMGQEVILRCVPISNHLYFYWYRQILGQKVEFLVSFYNNEISEKSEIFDDQFSVERPDGSNFTLKIRSTKLEDSAMYFCASSEAGASGVNEQFFGPGTRLTVL.

The V call is TRBV27, the J call TRBJ1-2; TRBD1 matches 10 bases. The CDR3 consists of 16 residues. V lost 4 bases and J lost 8; bases outside the gene matches: 13. Germline V gene lookup returns CDR1 MNHEY and CDR2 SMNVEV (reference sequence). The CDR3 reads CASSSWGQGNGEGYTF. The CDR3 DNA is TGTGCCAGCAGTTCCTGGGGACAGGGGAATGGCGAAGGCTACACCTTC.

The gene calls are TRBV20-1 and TRBJ2-5, with TRBD2 matching 7 bases. V shed 0 bases and J 4 bases; nucleotides not matched to a gene: 5. This CDR3 has 14 residues. Looked up from germline, CDR1 is DFQATT and CDR2 is SNEGSKA (reference sequence). As DNA, the CDR3 is TGCAGTGCTAGAGATGGGGGGGTGGGAGAGACCCAGTACTTC. It is translated as CSARDGGVGETQYF.

Many counts were recorded for this clonotype. The chain links TRBV20-1 to TRBJ2-7; a weak D match, TRBD2 (6 bases). The V end was cut by 6 bases, the J end by 0 bases, with 12 bases between. The CDR3 has 13 residues. From germline, CDR1 is DFQATT and CDR2 SNEGSKA (reference sequence). The CDR3 sequence is CSAGGGASYEQYF. As DNA, the CDR3 is TGCAGTGCGGGCGGCGGGGCCTCCTACGAGCAGTACTTC.

At least ten counts were recorded for this clonotype. V gene TRBV30 combines with J gene TRBJ1-3; D is undetermined. Germline CDR1 GTSNPN, CDR2 SVGIG (reference sequence). CDR3 length: 13 amino acids. V lost 3 bases and J 0 bases, leaving 6 bases between the germline ends. This CDR3 reads CAWRRLSGNTIYF. In nucleotides, the CDR3 is TGTGCCTGGAGGCGGCTCTCTGGAAACACCATATATTTT.

This clonotype was observed many times. The V call is TRBV2, the J call TRBJ1-5; no definite D call. Per the germline V gene, CDR1 is SNHLY and CDR2 is FYNNEI. V was shortened by 0 bases and J by 0 bases, with 9 bases between the two germline ends. There are 16 residues in the CDR3. The CDR3 reads CASSEAFDRSNQPQHF. In nucleotides, the CDR3 is TGTGCCAGCAGTGAAGCTTTCGACCGTAGCAATCAGCCCCAGCATTTT.

This clonotype was recorded many times. This sequence joins TRBV11-2 and TRBJ2-3; D is perhaps TRBD2 (6 bases). Germline lookup yields CDR1 SGHAT and CDR2 FQNNGV. The CDR3 length is 16 residues. The V end lost 2 bases, the J end lost 2 bases, and 14 bases lay between the germline ends. The CDR3 DNA sequence: TGTGCCAGCAGCTTACGGGCGGGACTTACCACAGATACGCAGTATTTT. Amino acid sequence: CASSLRAGLTTDTQYF.

This clonotype was seen at least ten times. V usage is TRBV14 and J usage is TRBJ2-7; D gene uncertain. Trimming took off 4 bases at V and 2 bases at J, with 12 bases between the two ends. Germline-derived CDR1 and CDR2 are SGHDN and FVKESK. The CDR3 extends over 14 amino acids. The CDR3 DNA follows: TGTGCCAGCAGCCCCCCGAGGCGAACCTACGAGCAGTACTTC. Translation gives CASSPPRRTYEQYF.

The V gene is TRBV29-1, the J gene TRBJ1-1; no clear D gene. From germline, CDR1 is SQVTM and CDR2 ANQGSEA. Trimming left V 3 bases short and J 1 base short, with 15 bases between. The CDR3 is 15 amino acids. CDR3 sequence (DNA): TGCAGCGTTGAGGGGAAAGGAGGGAGGAACACTGAAGCTTTCTTT. Its protein is CSVEGKGGRNTEAFF.

This clonotype was seen ten or more times. The J gene is TRBJ2-5, the V gene TRBV2; tentative D call: TRBD1 (6 bases). Germline V gives CDR1 SNHLY, CDR2 FYNNEI. Trimming left V 0 bases short and J 4 bases short, with 15 bases between. CDR3 length equals 16 residues. The CDR3 coding sequence is TGTGCCAGCAGTGAAGCAAGGACAGTGACTGGAGAGACCCAGTACTTC. Translation: CASSEARTVTGETQYF.

This clonotype has only a few counts. The gene calls are TRBV7-9 and TRBJ1-4, with TRBD1 matching over 7 bases. In germline, CDR1 is SEHNR, CDR2 FQNEAQ (reference sequence). The ends lost 5 bases at V and 7 bases at J; junction bases unmatched: 10. The length of the CDR3 is 15 residues. In DNA form, the CDR3 reads TGTGCCAGCAGCAAAGATAGGGGGCTTGTTGAAAAACTGTTTTTT. Protein product: CASSKDRGLVEKLFF.

The chain uses TRBV11-3 and TRBJ2-1; D is unclear. The V end lost 2 bases, the J end lost 9 bases, and 11 bases lay between the germline ends. Germline values: CDR1 SGHNT, CDR2 YENEEA. CDR3 length: 13 amino acids. The CDR3 DNA follows: TGTGCCAGCAGCTTAAACGACGGCGCTGAGCAGTTCTTC. Translated: CASSLNDGAEQFF.

This clonotype was recorded a few times. V gene TRBV20-1 combines with J gene TRBJ2-3, with 8 nucleotides matching TRBD2. Trimming removed 5 bases from V and 4 bases from J; junction bases left unmatched: 17. Germline V gene lookup returns CDR1 DFQATT and CDR2 SNEGSKA (reference sequence). This CDR3 comprises 17 residues. In nucleotides, the CDR3 is TGCAGTGCTGGAGCTATTGGACTAGCTGTGGATTCAGATACGCAGTATTTT. Its protein product is CSAGAIGLAVDSDTQYF.